This TCR beta chain was profiled in a study of T cells in localized non-small cell lung cancer. Study-level results: A single tumor region was sequenced, leaving heterogeneity possible. Uninvolved neighboring lung showed the greatest T cell clonality, exceeding tumor. Among the top 100 tumor clones, a median about 60 appeared in adjacent lung. Higher blood T cell density went with longer overall survival.

In the case of this clone: No antigen is known for it.

Unmatched junction bases numbered 6, after V lost 4 bases and J lost 5 bases. There are 14 residues in the CDR3. Germline assignment: CDR1 SGHNT and CDR2 YYREEE (reference sequence). The table came from immunoSEQ multiplex PCR; TCRdb's copy has only in-frame clones and leaves some out. The sample consists of about 10,000 clones, 85% of them appearing once. This TCR was sampled from a male donor at least 60 years old with stage III lung adenocarcinoma. The chain joins TRBV5-4 to TRBJ2-5, with TRBD1 matching over 9 bases. The material was peripheral blood, obtained before any cancer treatment. CDR3 in amino acids: CASSPDRGGETQYF. CDR3 in DNA: TGTGCCAGCAGCCCGGACAGGGGCGGGGAGACCCAGTACTTC.